This T cell receptor beta chain was recovered during a study of blood T cell repertoires in COVID-19. Profiled with immunoSEQ multiplex PCR; TCRdb holds only in-frame clones, not every one. The top ten hold under 2% of the sample, which has 200,000 to 250,000 clones, approximately 82% seen once. The CDR3 consists of 14 residues. Germline CDR1 is SGHRS and CDR2 is YFSETQ. Losses at the gene ends were 6 bases for V and 4 bases for J; bases not matched to a gene: 7. Sample: peripheral blood. The chain has TRBV5-1 and TRBJ2-3; 8 positions agree with TRBD2. The sequence was collected from a woman aged 80 or over with acute or convalescent COVID-19. The CDR3 DNA is TGCGCCAGCACGGGGGGGTCAATATCAGATACGCAGTATTTT. Its translation is CASTGGSISDTQYF.